The 9 T cell receptor beta chains below all came from one sample that was sequenced in a study of T cell repertoires in cytomegalovirus infection. A single record per CDR3 protein comes from TCRdb applying MiXCR to the reads. The table shows about 680,000 distinct CDR3 sequences, with approximately 25% occurring only once. The specimen sequenced was CD8+ T cells from PBMCs. Receptor source: a human donor in good health (CMV status not recorded). Some clones in this sample may be carry-over from other donors' samples.

This clonotype came up many times. The chain links TRBV6-2 or TRBV6-3 to TRBJ1-1; possible D gene TRBD1, 5 bases. From germline, CDR1 is MNHEY and CDR2 SVGEGT. The CDR3 is 16 amino acids. The ends were cut back, 0 bases at V and 3 bases at J, with 14 bases in the middle. The CDR3 bases are TGTGCCAGCAGTTACTCCCCCCGGGACCGGGACACTGAAGCTTTCTTT. Protein product: CASSYSPRDRDTEAFF.

There are many counts of this clonotype. V is TRBV7-3 and J is TRBJ2-6; D may be TRBD1 (6 bases). The germline V gene has CDR1 SGHTA and CDR2 FQGTGA. V dropped 4 bases and J dropped 0 bases, with 13 bases sitting between them. The CDR3 spans 17 residues. CDR3 DNA: TGTGCCAGCAGCTCGCCCCGGACAGCCTCTGGGGCCAACGTCCTGACTTTC. Its translation is CASSSPRTASGANVLTF. The full variable domain, completed using reference TRBV7-3 and TRBJ2-6, is GAGVSQTPSNKVTEKGKYVELRCDPISGHTALYWYRQSLGQGPEFLIYFQGTGAADDSGLPNDRFFAVRPEGSVSTLKIQRTERGDSAVYLCASSSPRTASGANVLTFGAGSRLTVL.

The chain links TRBV13 to TRBJ1-5; TRBD1 matches at 10 bases. Germline-derived CDR1 and CDR2 are PRHDT and FYEKMQ (reference sequence). Losses at the gene ends were 2 bases for V and 3 bases for J; bases not matched to a gene: 10. The CDR3 has 18 residues. CDR3: CASSLTLGTGALNQPQHF. The DNA for the CDR3 is TGTGCCAGCAGCTTAACTCTCGGGACAGGGGCGCTCAATCAGCCCCAGCATTTT.

The rearrangement links TRBV27 to TRBJ1-3; D unclear. Germline values: CDR1 MNHEY, CDR2 SMNVEV (reference sequence). The CDR3 runs to 15 residues. The V gene lost 0 bases and the J gene lost 2 bases, with 8 bases spanning the gap. The CDR3 DNA reads TGTGCCAGCAGTTTATCGTCACCCCCTGGAAACACCATATATTTT. This sequence encodes CASSLSSPPGNTIYF.

This clonotype was observed a handful of times. The CDR3 nucleotides read TGTGCCAGCAGCGCGGTGGTCAATGAGCAGTTCTTC. Translating gives CASSAVVNEQFF. The J gene is TRBJ2-1, the V gene TRBV7-6; D call uncertain. Trimming left V 5 bases short and J 6 bases short, with 8 bases between. CDR3 length equals 12 residues. The V gene's germline CDR1 is SGHVS and CDR2 FNYEAQ.

The V call is TRBV2, the J call TRBJ2-1; 10 bases line up with TRBD2. Germline CDR1 and CDR2: SNHLY and FYNNEI. V shed 7 bases, J shed 7 bases, and the junction held 4 bases outside the gene matches. This CDR3 region has 13 residues. CDR3: CASKRGGRNEQFF. The DNA of the CDR3 is TGTGCCAGCAAGCGGGGGGGCCGGAATGAGCAGTTCTTC.

The chain employs TRBV14 and TRBJ1-2; TRBD1 is a possible D gene (5 bases). This CDR3 spans 16 amino acids. CDR1 and CDR2 from the germline V gene are SGHDN and FVKESK. V was shortened by 0 bases and J by 5 bases, with 16 bases between the two germline ends. DNA for the CDR3: TGTGCCAGCAGCCAAGATTCAAGGGGCAGTGGGTATGGCTACACCTTC. Its protein product is CASSQDSRGSGYGYTF.

V gene TRBV7-6 combines with J gene TRBJ1-1; D remains unclear. Between the trimmed V and J ends, which lost 5 bases and 2 bases, there was a span of 18 bases. The CDR3 consists of 16 residues. Germline CDR1 and CDR2: SGHVS and FNYEAQ. The CDR3 loop is CASSLERLMGNTEAFF. CDR3 nucleotides: TGTGCCAGCAGCCTGGAGCGATTAATGGGCAACACTGAAGCTTTCTTT.

The chain has TRBV20-1 and TRBJ2-1; the D is unclear. V lost 5 bases and J 0 bases, leaving 14 bases between the germline ends. The CDR3 runs 15 residues. CDR1 and CDR2 (germline): DFQATT, SNEGSKA (reference sequence). CDR3 region: CSARSLEGSYNEQFF. The CDR3 DNA reads as TGCAGTGCTCGTTCCCTAGAAGGCTCCTACAATGAGCAGTTCTTC.